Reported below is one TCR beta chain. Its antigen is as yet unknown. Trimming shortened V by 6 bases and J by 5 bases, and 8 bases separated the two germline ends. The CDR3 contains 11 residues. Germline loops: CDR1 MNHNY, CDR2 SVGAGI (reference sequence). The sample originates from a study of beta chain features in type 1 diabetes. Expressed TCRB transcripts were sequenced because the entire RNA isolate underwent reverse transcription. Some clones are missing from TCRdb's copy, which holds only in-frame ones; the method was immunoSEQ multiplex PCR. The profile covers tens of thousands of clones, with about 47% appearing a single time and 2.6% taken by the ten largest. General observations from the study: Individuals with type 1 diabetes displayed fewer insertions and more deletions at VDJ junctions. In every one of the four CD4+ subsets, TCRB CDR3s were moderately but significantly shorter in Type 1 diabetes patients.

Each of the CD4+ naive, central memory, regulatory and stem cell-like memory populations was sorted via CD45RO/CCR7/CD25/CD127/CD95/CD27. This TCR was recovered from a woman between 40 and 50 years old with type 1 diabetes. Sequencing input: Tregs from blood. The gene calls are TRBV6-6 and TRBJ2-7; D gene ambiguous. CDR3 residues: CASSRRHEQYF. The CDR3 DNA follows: TGTGCCAGCAGCCGGAGACACGAGCAGTACTTC.